A selection of T cell receptor beta chains follows, all from one sample in a study of post-analysis software for immune sequencing data. TCRdb used MiXCR to reprocess the PCR reads, holding one entry per CDR3 protein. Altogether around 770,000 distinct CDR3 sequences are present, around 45% being singletons, with the ten largest covering approximately 4.4%. Sample: blood. The source of these receptors is a girl aged 10 to 17 with multiple sclerosis. CDR3s include the opening cysteine and the closing phenylalanine or tryptophan. A D gene is named only where the DNA matches it firmly. Rows give clone size only sometimes, using once, few, many, or a class for an expanded clone.

V: TRBV20-1
J: TRBJ2-1
size: -
D: -
CDR3: CSAPRRDFHNEQFF
DNA: TGCAGTGCTCCTCGCCGGGATTTCCACAATGAGCAGTTCTTC

V: TRBV24-1
J: TRBJ2-1
size: few
D: TRBD2
CDR3: CATSDFSRTSGRVGEQFF
DNA: TGTGCCACCAGTGATTTCTCTCGGACTAGCGGGAGAGTCGGTGAGCAGTTCTTC

V: TRBV10-3
J: TRBJ2-7
size: few
D: -
CDR3: CATAGASYEQYF
DNA: TGTGCCACCGCCGGGGCCTCCTACGAGCAGTACTTC

V: TRBV20-1
J: TRBJ2-3
size: few
D: -
CDR3: CSADHRFTSTDTQYF
DNA: TGCAGTGCGGATCACAGGTTTACTAGCACAGATACGCAGTATTTT

V: TRBV5-1
J: TRBJ2-5
size: -
D: TRBD2
CDR3: CASSLPSGTQETQYF
DNA: TGCGCCAGCAGCTTGCCCAGCGGGACCCAAGAGACTCAGTACTTC

V: TRBV15
J: TRBJ2-1
size: few
D: -
CDR3: CATSKEVWSEQFF
DNA: TGTGCCACCAGCAAGGAAGTCTGGTCAGAGCAGTTCTTC

V: TRBV3-1
J: TRBJ2-7
size: -
D: -
CDR3: CACSYTRDTIPLEQYF
DNA: TGTGCCTGCAGCTATACTCGGGACACCATCCCCCTCGAGCAGTACTTC

V: TRBV10-2
J: TRBJ2-7
size: once
D: TRBD2
CDR3: CASSESVAGGPWGEQYF
DNA: TGCGCCAGCAGTGAGTCGGTAGCGGGAGGGCCATGGGGCGAGCAGTACTTC

V: TRBV10-2
J: TRBJ2-7
size: many
D: TRBD2
CDR3: CATLADDSYEQYF
DNA: TGCGCCACCCTAGCGGACGACTCCTACGAGCAGTACTTC

V: TRBV7-4
J: TRBJ1-2
size: few
D: -
CDR3: CASSLGDTGNYGYTF
DNA: TGTGCCAGCAGCTTAGGGGATACAGGGAACTATGGCTACACCTTC

V: TRBV5-6
J: TRBJ2-1
size: -
D: -
CDR3: CASSQYPGSYNEQFF
DNA: TGTGCCAGCAGCCAATATCCGGGGTCCTACAATGAGCAGTTCTTC

V: TRBV6-4
J: TRBJ1-2
size: few
D: -
CDR3: CASSDPRVYGYTF
DNA: TGTGCCAGCAGTGACCCGAGGGTCTATGGCTACACCTTC

V: TRBV29-1
J: TRBJ2-5
size: -
D: TRBD1
CDR3: CSARGTQRGETQYF
DNA: TGCAGCGCCAGGGGGACCCAAAGGGGAGAGACCCAGTACTTC

V: TRBV27
J: TRBJ2-7
size: -
D: TRBD1
CDR3: CASSPRTGKLDEQYF
DNA: TGTGCCAGCAGTCCTCGGACAGGGAAGTTGGACGAGCAGTACTTC

V: TRBV20-1
J: TRBJ2-7
size: -
D: -
CDR3: CSARDPTPLVAEQYF
DNA: TGCAGTGCTAGAGACCCCACCCCATTAGTAGCAGAGCAGTACTTC

V: TRBV11-1
J: TRBJ2-1
size: -
D: TRBD1
CDR3: CASSSVVTGQNSRNPHSYNEQFF
DNA: TGTGCCAGCAGCTCAGTAGTGACAGGGCAAAACAGTCGGAACCCCCACTCCTACAATGAGCAGTTCTTC

V: TRBV3-1
J: TRBJ2-7
size: -
D: -
CDR3: CASSQQANLALYEQYF
DNA: TGTGCCAGCAGCCAACAGGCGAACCTTGCCTTATACGAGCAGTACTTC

V: TRBV6-1
J: TRBJ1-2
size: -
D: -
CDR3: CASSERAGANYRYTF
DNA: TGTGCCAGCAGTGAACGGGCAGGGGCTAACTATCGCTACACCTTC

V: TRBV20-1
J: TRBJ2-1
size: -
D: TRBD2
CDR3: CSAREWAGGSNEQFF
DNA: TGCAGTGCTAGAGAATGGGCGGGGGGGTCAAATGAGCAGTTCTTC

V: TRBV20-1
J: TRBJ2-1
size: -
D: TRBD2
CDR3: CSARDTIGASGLYNEQFF
DNA: TGCAGTGCTAGAGATACCATCGGGGCTAGCGGCCTATACAATGAGCAGTTCTTC

V: TRBV7-9
J: TRBJ2-7
size: -
D: -
CDR3: CASSLASTTYEQYF
DNA: TGTGCCAGCAGCTTAGCGAGTACTACCTACGAGCAGTACTTC

V: TRBV28
J: TRBJ2-7
size: few
D: TRBD1
CDR3: CASTRVGQGSYEQYF
DNA: TGTGCCAGCACCCGCGTTGGACAGGGGTCCTACGAGCAGTACTTC

V: TRBV4-3
J: TRBJ2-7
size: -
D: -
CDR3: CASSQDWGDLAEQYF
DNA: TGCGCCAGCAGCCAAGATTGGGGGGATCTTGCCGAGCAGTACTTC

V: TRBV2
J: TRBJ2-5
size: few
D: -
CDR3: CASMPGSDQETQYF
DNA: TGTGCCAGTATGCCGGGAAGCGATCAAGAGACCCAGTACTTC

V: TRBV29-1
J: TRBJ1-1
size: -
D: -
CDR3: CSVRPRRDTEAFF
DNA: TGCAGCGTTCGACCACGAAGGGACACTGAAGCTTTCTTT

V: TRBV5-1
J: TRBJ2-1
size: -
D: TRBD2
CDR3: CASSFFPTSGSMNEQFF
DNA: TGCGCCAGCAGCTTTTTCCCGACTAGCGGGAGTATGAATGAGCAGTTCTTC

V: TRBV29-1
J: TRBJ2-5
size: many
D: -
CDR3: CSVVPSEETQYF
DNA: TGCAGCGTTGTTCCTTCGGAGGAGACCCAGTACTTC

V: TRBV11-2
J: TRBJ2-4
size: few
D: -
CDR3: CASSLGRDTPYF
DNA: TGTGCCAGCAGCTTAGGGAGGGACACTCCGTACTTC

V: TRBV7-8
J: TRBJ2-1
size: -
D: TRBD2
CDR3: CASSLRGGSLSYNEQFF
DNA: TGTGCCAGCAGCTTAAGAGGCGGGAGTTTATCGTACAATGAGCAGTTCTTC

V: TRBV6-5
J: TRBJ2-7
size: few
D: -
CDR3: CASSPPPGTGEQYF
DNA: TGTGCCAGCAGTCCCCCTCCGGGGACTGGGGAGCAGTACTTC

V: TRBV9
J: TRBJ2-6
size: -
D: TRBD1
CDR3: CASSPRQGSGANVLTF
DNA: TGTGCCAGCAGCCCGAGACAGGGATCTGGGGCCAACGTCCTGACTTTC

V: TRBV7-9
J: TRBJ2-7
size: few
D: TRBD2
CDR3: CASTQSGLAGIEQYF
DNA: TGTGCCAGCACCCAAAGCGGGCTAGCGGGAATAGAGCAGTACTTC